Reported below is one TCR beta chain. The antigen remains unidentified. Sequencing used immunoSEQ multiplex PCR; TCRdb keeps in-frame clones, though not all of them. The sample has 150,000 to 250,000 clones, over 60% seen once; the top ten hold 13%. V lost 0 bases and J 2 bases, leaving 10 bases between the germline ends. The germline V gene has CDR1 LGHNA and CDR2 YNFKEQ. The CDR3 is 15 amino acids. This specimen belongs to a study of cytotoxic CD8 clonotypes in ibrutinib-treated CLL. Study-level background: There were about 10 relapsed/refractory patients and about 15 treatment-naive patients, and around 17 were IGHV unmutated. Partial responses numbered some 25 and complete responses 2; after a median around 70 months, about 14 stayed remitted and approximately twelve progressed.

General study findings and limits: Sustained-remission and progressing patients had different sampling times. Rising at ibrutinib response, clonality subsequently fell back toward baseline at progression.

The sequence was obtained from a human donor with chronic lymphocytic leukemia. The input for sequencing was PBMCs, taken after 24 months of ibrutinib treatment. This rearrangement joins TRBV4-2 to TRBJ2-5, with D possibly TRBD2 on 6 matching bases. CDR3 sequence (DNA): TGTGCCAGCAGCCAAGATTGGAGGGTTCAAGAGACCCAGTACTTC. Translating gives CASSQDWRVQETQYF.